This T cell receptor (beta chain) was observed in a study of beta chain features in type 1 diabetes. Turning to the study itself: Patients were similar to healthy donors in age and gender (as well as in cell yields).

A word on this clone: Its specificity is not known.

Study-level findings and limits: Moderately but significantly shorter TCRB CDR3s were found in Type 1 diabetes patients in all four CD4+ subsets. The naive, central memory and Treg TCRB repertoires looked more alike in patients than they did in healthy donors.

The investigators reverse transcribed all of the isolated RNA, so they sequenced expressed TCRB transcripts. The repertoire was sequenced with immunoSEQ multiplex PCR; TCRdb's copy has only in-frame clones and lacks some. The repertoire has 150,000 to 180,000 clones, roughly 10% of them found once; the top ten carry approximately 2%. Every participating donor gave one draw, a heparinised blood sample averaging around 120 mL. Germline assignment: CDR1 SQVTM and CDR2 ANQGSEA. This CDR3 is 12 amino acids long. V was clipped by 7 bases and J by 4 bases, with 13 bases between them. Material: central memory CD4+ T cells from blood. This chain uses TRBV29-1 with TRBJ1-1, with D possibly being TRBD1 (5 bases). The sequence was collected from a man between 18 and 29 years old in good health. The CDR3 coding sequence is TGCAGCGCCCGACCAGGGTCCACTGAAGCTTTCTTT. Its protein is CSARPGSTEAFF.